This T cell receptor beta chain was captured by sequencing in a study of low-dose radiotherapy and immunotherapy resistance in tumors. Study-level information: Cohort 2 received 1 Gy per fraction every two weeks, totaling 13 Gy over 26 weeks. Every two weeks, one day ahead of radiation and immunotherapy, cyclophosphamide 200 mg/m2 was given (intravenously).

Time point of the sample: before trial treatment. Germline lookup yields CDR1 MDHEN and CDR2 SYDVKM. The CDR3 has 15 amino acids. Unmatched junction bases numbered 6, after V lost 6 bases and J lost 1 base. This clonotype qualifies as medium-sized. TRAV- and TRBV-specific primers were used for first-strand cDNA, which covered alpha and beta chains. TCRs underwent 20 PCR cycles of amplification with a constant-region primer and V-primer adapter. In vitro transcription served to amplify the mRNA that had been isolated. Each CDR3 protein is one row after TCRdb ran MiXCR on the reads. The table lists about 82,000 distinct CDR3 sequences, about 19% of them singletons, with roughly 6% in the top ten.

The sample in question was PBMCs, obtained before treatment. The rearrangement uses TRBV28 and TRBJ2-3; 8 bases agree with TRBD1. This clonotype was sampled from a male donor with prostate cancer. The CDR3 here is CASRETGAGTDTQYF. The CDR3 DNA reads TGTGCCAGCAGAGAGACAGGGGCTGGCACAGATACGCAGTATTTT.